This TCR beta chain was documented in a study of cytomegalovirus exposure and HLA in healthy donors. PCR amplification relied on 60 Vbeta primers (plus 13 Jbeta primers). The table came from immunoSEQ multiplex PCR; TCRdb's copy has only in-frame clones and leaves some out. The top ten clones hold 7.1% of a sample with about 170,000 clones, roughly three quarters of them seen once. There are a few counts of this clone. The material sequenced was PBMCs. This clonotype originated in a man aged 35 to 55 in good health and CMV-seropositive.

This chain's CDR3 is CASSLGLGGTEAFF. The DNA for the CDR3 is TGTGCCAGCAGCCTCGGTTTGGGGGGCACTGAAGCTTTCTTT. The chain employs TRBV7-9 and TRBJ1-1; a possible D gene is TRBD1 (5 bases). CDR3 length: 14 residues. Trimming removed 5 bases from V and 4 bases from J, with 14 bases in between. Germline CDR1 reads SEHNR; CDR2 reads FQNEAQ (reference sequence).